The present T cell receptor beta chain was sequenced within a study of blood T cell repertoires in COVID-19. Study at large: There were acute and convalescent COVID-19 samples, and they came from the United States, Italy and Spain.

This CDR3 contains 15 residues. Germline CDR1 reads MDHEN; CDR2 reads SYDVKM. Trimming took 2 bases from V and 4 from J; bases not matched to a gene: 5. Per the authors' pipeline: Reference gene primer amplification in the assay estimated nucleated cell counts. Measured with immunoSEQ multiplex PCR; TCRdb has only the in-frame clones, and not every one. That table supplies the V and J calls and clone size; D and trimming were determined from the DNA. The sample contains about 150,000 clones, 80% to 90% of which appear only once. The sequence was obtained from a man younger than 30 with COVID-19, enrolled during active disease. The V and J genes are TRBV28 and TRBJ1-5, with 7 bases identical to TRBD1. The sample was peripheral blood. The CDR3 loop reads CASSLGYRGNQPQHF. Written as DNA, the CDR3 is TGTGCCAGCAGTTTAGGCTACAGGGGAAATCAGCCCCAGCATTTT.